This T cell receptor beta chain was observed in a study of blood T cell repertoires in COVID-19. Study-wide context: Researchers got acute and convalescent COVID-19 samples from the United States, Italy and Spain.

Original analysis: Counts of nucleated cells, estimated from reference gene primer amplification, were obtained. Profiled with immunoSEQ multiplex PCR; TCRdb holds only in-frame clones, not every one. From that table come the V and J calls and clone size; the DNA was used to work out D and trimming. This sample has 80,000 to 130,000 clones; over 75% occur once, and the top ten carry roughly 6.5%. The V and J ends lost 7 bases and 8 bases respectively, with 15 bases between them. Germline values: CDR1 MDHEN, CDR2 SYDVKM. The CDR3 is made up of 13 amino acids. The chain has TRBV28 and TRBJ2-1, with a tentative D call TRBD2 (6 bases). This receptor was obtained from a woman in her sixties with acute or convalescent COVID-19. Specimen: peripheral blood. The CDR3 sequence is CASKVGGEDEQFF. CDR3 sequence (DNA): TGTGCCAGCAAGGTGGGAGGTGAAGATGAGCAGTTCTTC.